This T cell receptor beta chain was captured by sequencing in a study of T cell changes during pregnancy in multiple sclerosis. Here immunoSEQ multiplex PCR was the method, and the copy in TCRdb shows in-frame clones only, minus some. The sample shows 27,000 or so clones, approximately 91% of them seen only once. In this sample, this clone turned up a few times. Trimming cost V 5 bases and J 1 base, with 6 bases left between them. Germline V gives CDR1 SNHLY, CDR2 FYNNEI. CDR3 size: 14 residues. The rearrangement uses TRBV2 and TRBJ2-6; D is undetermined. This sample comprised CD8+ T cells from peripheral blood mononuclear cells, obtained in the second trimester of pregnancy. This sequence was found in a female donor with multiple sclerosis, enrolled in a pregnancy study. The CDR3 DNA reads TGTGCCAGCAGTTCGCAGTCTGGGGCCAACGTCCTGACTTTC. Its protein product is CASSSQSGANVLTF.